This T cell receptor beta chain was observed in a study of blood T cells in healthy people across ages. For the second PCR, which ran for 7 to 11 cycles, a sample-barcoded 5' primer and a J-beta primer mix were used. A template-switch adaptor that had 12 random nucleotides put a tag on each cDNA molecule. TCRdb redid the calling of the 5' RACE reads with MiXCR, one entry per CDR3 protein. This table holds around 800,000 distinct CDR3 sequences, about 42% found once. Trimming stripped 3 bases from V and 1 base from J, with 6 bases between. Germline V gene lookup returns CDR1 ENHRY and CDR2 SYGVKD. This CDR3 has 13 amino acids.

The chain joins TRBV10-3 to TRBJ1-1; no firm D call. Material for sequencing was blood. The sequence was collected from a man aged 60 to 75 in good health. CDR3 nucleotide sequence: TGTGCCATCAGTGAAGGGCAGAACACTGAAGCTTTCTTT. This sequence encodes CAISEGQNTEAFF.